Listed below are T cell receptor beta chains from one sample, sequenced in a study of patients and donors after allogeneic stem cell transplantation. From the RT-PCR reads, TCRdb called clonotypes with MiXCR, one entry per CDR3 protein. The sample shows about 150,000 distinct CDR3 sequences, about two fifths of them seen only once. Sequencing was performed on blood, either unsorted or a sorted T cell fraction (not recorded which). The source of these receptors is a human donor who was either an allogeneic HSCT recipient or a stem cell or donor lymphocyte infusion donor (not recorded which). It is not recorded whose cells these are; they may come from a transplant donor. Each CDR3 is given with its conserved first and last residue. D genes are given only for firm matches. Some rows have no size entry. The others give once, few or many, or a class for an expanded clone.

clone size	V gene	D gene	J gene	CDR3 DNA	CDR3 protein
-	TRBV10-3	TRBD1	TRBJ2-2	TGTGCCATCAGTTTTCCGGGACAGTTAAACACCGGGGAGCTGTTTTTT	CAISFPGQLNTGELFF
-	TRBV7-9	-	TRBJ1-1	TGTGCCAGCGGCCTCGCGGGGGCGTCCACTGAAGCTTTCTTT	CASGLAGASTEAFF
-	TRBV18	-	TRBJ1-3	TGTGCCAGCTCACCCCACACCAGGAACAGGGAACATGGAAACACCATATATTTT	CASSPHTRNREHGNTIYF
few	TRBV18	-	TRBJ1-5	TGTGCCAGCCAAGGGCAGAGGGTGCAGCCCCAGCATTTT	CASQGQRVQPQHF
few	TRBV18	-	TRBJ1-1	TGTGCCAGCTCACTTGTCAGGGAAACCCTTGAAGCTTTCTTT	CASSLVRETLEAFF
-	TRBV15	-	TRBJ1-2	TGTGCCACCAGCAACGTGGGGCTCGTTTATGGCTACACCTTC	CATSNVGLVYGYTF
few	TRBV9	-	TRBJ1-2	TGTGCCAGCAGCGTAGGCGACCGACTATACTATGGCTACACCTTC	CASSVGDRLYYGYTF
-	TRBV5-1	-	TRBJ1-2	TGCGCCAGCAGCTTGGATCGCACCGCCGTCCGTGGCTACACCTTC	CASSLDRTAVRGYTF
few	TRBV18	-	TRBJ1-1	TGTGCCAGCCGGACGCAAAGGGTTACGAACACTGAAGCTTTCTTT	CASRTQRVTNTEAFF
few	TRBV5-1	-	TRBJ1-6	TGCGCCAGCAGCTTGGAGGTCGGGGTTTCACCCCTCCACTTT	CASSLEVGVSPLHF
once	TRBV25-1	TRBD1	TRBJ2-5	TGTGCCAGCAGTACGGACAGGGGCGTCCAAGAGAACCAGTACTTC	CASSTDRGVQENQYF
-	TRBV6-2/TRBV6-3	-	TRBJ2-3	TGTGCCAGCACCACAGGATTTAGCACAGATACGCAGTATTTT	CASTTGFSTDTQYF
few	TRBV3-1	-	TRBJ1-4	TGTGCCAGCAGCCAAGCCGGCAGGGTAGGAAATGAAAAACTGTTTTTT	CASSQAGRVGNEKLFF
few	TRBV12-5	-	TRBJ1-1	TGTGCTAGTGCCCGAGGACAGAGTGATGAAGCTTTCTTT	CASARGQSDEAFF
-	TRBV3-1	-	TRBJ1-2	TGTGCCAGCAGCCAAGATATTGGGACGGTAAACTATGGCTACACCTTC	CASSQDIGTVNYGYTF
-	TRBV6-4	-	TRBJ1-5	TGTGCCCGGGGGGGGAGCTCCGGACGGAAGTTCGGCAATCAGCCCCAGCATTTT	CARGGSSGRKFGNQPQHF
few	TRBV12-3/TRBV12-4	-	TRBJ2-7	TGTGCCAGCAGTCCCGGACTGGCGTCCTACGAGCAGTACTTC	CASSPGLASYEQYF
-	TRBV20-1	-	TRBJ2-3	TGCAGTGCTGGTTTCCTAGGAGATACGCAGTATTTT	CSAGFLGDTQYF
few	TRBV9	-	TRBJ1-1	TGTGCCAGCAGCGTAACCCCCACGGCTGAAGCTTTCTTT	CASSVTPTAEAFF
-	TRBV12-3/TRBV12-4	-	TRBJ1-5	TGTGCCAGCAGTTTTTGGCAGGGAAATCAGCCCCAGCATTTT	CASSFWQGNQPQHF
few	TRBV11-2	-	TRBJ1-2	TGTGCCAGCAGCTCCCAGGGGCAGGCCCTCTATGGCTACACCTTC	CASSSQGQALYGYTF
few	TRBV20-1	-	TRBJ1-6	TGCAGTGCTCACCCGTCGGAGAATTCACCCCTCCACTTT	CSAHPSENSPLHF
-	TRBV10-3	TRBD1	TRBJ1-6	TGTGCCATCAGCCGGGAAGGGGGCGATAATTCACCCCTCCACTTT	CAISREGGDNSPLHF
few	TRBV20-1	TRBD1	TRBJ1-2	TGCAGTGCTACCTTGGGACAGGGGTATGGCTACACCTTC	CSATLGQGYGYTF
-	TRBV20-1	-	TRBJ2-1	TGCAGTGCATGGGATGAGCAGTTCTTC	CSAWDEQFF
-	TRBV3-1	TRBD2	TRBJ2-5	TGTGCCAGCAGACTCTCCGAGCGGGGGCTCCAAGAGACCCAGTACTTC	CASRLSERGLQETQYF
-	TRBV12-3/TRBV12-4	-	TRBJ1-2	TGTGCCAGCAGTACGGACAGTGGAGGATGGGGCTACACCTTC	CASSTDSGGWGYTF
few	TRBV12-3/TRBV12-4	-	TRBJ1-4	TGTGCCAGCAGCCCTTCAGACAGCTTGGGAGAAAAACTGTTTTTT	CASSPSDSLGEKLFF
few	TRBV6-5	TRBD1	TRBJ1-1	TGTGCCAGCAGCCAGGGACAGCTCAGCACTGAAGCTTTCTTT	CASSQGQLSTEAFF
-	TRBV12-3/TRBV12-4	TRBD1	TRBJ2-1	TGTGCCAGCAGCCAAGGACAGGGGGCGAGGGAGCAGTTCTTC	CASSQGQGAREQFF
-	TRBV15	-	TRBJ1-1	TGTGCCACCAGCGGAGGACGGACGAACACTGAAGCTTTCTTT	CATSGGRTNTEAFF